This record looks at one TCR beta chain sequence and its context. The antigen is undetermined. This sample is part of a study of cytomegalovirus exposure and HLA in healthy donors. Study-level background: The roughly 130 validation repertoires used the same platform as the 550 to 800 first-cohort repertoires (as reported by a later analysis).

Libraries were prepared by immunoSEQ multiplex PCR; TCRdb keeps only in-frame clonotypes and omits some of them. This table holds 100,000 to 150,000 clones, roughly 95% found once. V lost 5 bases, J lost 0 bases, and 8 bases lay in between. In germline, CDR1 is SEHNR, CDR2 FQNEAQ (reference sequence). The CDR3 contains 14 residues. Study-level findings and limits: Altogether, 150 to 200 TCR beta chains were recorded as cytomegalovirus-associated.

This TCR came from a man aged 18 to 30 in good health and CMV-seronegative. V gene TRBV7-9 combines with J gene TRBJ1-3; D may be TRBD1 (6 bases). Sequencing input: PBMCs. For the CDR3, the DNA is TGTGCCAGCAGCCAGGACAGCTCTGGAAACACCATATATTTT. Its protein product is CASSQDSSGNTIYF.